This is a list of T cell receptor beta chains from one sample in a study of blood T cell repertoires in COVID-19. Clones were read by immunoSEQ multiplex PCR, and TCRdb kept only the in-frame ones, dropping some. The repertoire holds under 350,000 clones, with 89% as singletons. The sample was PBMCs or T cells enriched from blood (not recorded which). The receptor set was obtained from a woman in her thirties or forties who had recovered from COVID-19. Each CDR3 is given with its conserved first and last residue. Each record gives: J gene, clone size, D gene, V gene, CDR3 protein, CDR3 DNA. D genes are given only for firm matches. Not all rows give a size; the values are once, few, many and, for expanded clones, a class.

>TRBJ1-1|-|-|TRBV18
CASSPLTGQGTEAFF
TGTGCCAGCTCACCGTTAACAGGGCAGGGCACTGAAGCTTTCTTT
>TRBJ2-5|-|-|TRBV29-1
CSVEAPLSGTQYF
TGCAGCGTTGAAGCCCCACTAAGTGGGACCCAGTACTTC
>TRBJ2-1|once|-|TRBV6-2/TRBV6-3
CASSYRDYNEQFF
TGTGCCAGCAGTTACCGGGATTACAATGAGCAGTTCTTC
>TRBJ2-2|-|-|TRBV7-2
CASSLLRNTGELFF
TGTGCCAGCAGCTTACTAAGGAACACCGGGGAGCTGTTTTTT
>TRBJ2-5|-|TRBD1|TRBV11-2
CASSLVGQGTETQYF
TGTGCCAGCAGCTTAGTCGGACAGGGGACGGAGACCCAGTACTTC
>TRBJ1-1|-|-|TRBV18
CASSPGGSVTEAFF
TGTGCCAGCTCACCGGGAGGGAGTGTCACTGAAGCTTTCTTT
>TRBJ1-2|-|TRBD1|TRBV30
CAWGTGNHYTF
TGTGCCTGGGGGACAGGGAACCACTACACCTTC
>TRBJ1-6|-|TRBD1|TRBV11-2
CASRLDLTGTAPLHF
TGTGCCAGCAGGCTCGATCTGACAGGGACCGCACCCCTCCACTTT
>TRBJ1-2|-|-|TRBV7-9
CASSLSNLYGYTF
TGTGCCAGCAGCCTTAGCAATCTCTATGGCTACACCTTC
>TRBJ2-7|-|-|TRBV29-1
CSVGFGGGSYEQYF
TGCAGCGTTGGATTTGGGGGAGGTTCCTACGAGCAGTACTTC
>TRBJ1-6|-|-|TRBV3-1/TRBV3-2
CASSQGLDNSPLHF
TGTGCCAGCAGCCAGGGACTCGATAATTCACCCCTCCACTTT
>TRBJ1-2|-|-|TRBV4-1
CASSLRGESGHYGYTF
TGCGCCAGCAGCCTACGGGGGGAATCGGGCCACTATGGCTACACCTTC
>TRBJ2-1|-|TRBD2|TRBV5-1
CASSLASGSSYNEQFF
TGCGCCAGCAGCTTGGCGAGCGGGAGCTCCTACAATGAGCAGTTCTTC
>TRBJ2-7|-|TRBD2|TRBV9
CASSASGRADEQYF
TGTGCCAGCAGCGCTAGCGGGAGGGCCGATGAGCAGTACTTC
>TRBJ2-5|-|-|TRBV7-2
CASSLDRKETQYF
TGTGCCAGCAGCCTAGACAGGAAAGAGACCCAGTACTTC
>TRBJ1-1|-|-|TRBV29-1
CSATSRGMNTEAFF
TGCAGCGCAACCAGTAGGGGAATGAACACTGAAGCTTTCTTT
>TRBJ2-1|-|-|TRBV18
CASSPVTDNEQFF
TGTGCCAGCTCACCAGTAACAGATAATGAGCAGTTCTTC
>TRBJ2-1|once|TRBD2|TRBV13
CASSPDPLLAGDSYNEQFF
TGTGCCAGCAGCCCCGACCCCCTTCTAGCGGGCGACTCCTACAATGAGCAGTTCTTC
>TRBJ2-7|-|TRBD1|TRBV2
CASSEDRGITYEQYF
TGTGCCAGCAGCGAGGACAGGGGGATTACTTACGAGCAGTACTTC
>TRBJ2-1|-|-|TRBV7-2
CASSLGRANEQFF
TGTGCCAGCAGCTTAGGGCGGGCCAATGAGCAGTTCTTC
>TRBJ2-1|few|TRBD2|TRBV10-1
CASSPGGTNNEQFF
TGCGCCAGCAGCCCCGGGGGGACCAACAATGAGCAGTTCTTC
>TRBJ2-1|-|TRBD2|TRBV9
CASSPGLAGGNNEQFF
TGTGCCAGCAGCCCTGGACTAGCGGGAGGTAACAATGAGCAGTTCTTC
>TRBJ1-2|-|-|TRBV19
CASSYQGSRYGYTF
TGTGCCAGTAGTTACCAGGGATCCCGTTATGGCTACACCTTC
>TRBJ2-5|-|TRBD2|TRBV9
CASSAHRWGGPQETQYF
TGTGCCAGCAGCGCCCACCGATGGGGGGGACCCCAAGAGACCCAGTACTTC
>TRBJ2-5|-|-|TRBV18
CASSPFSPGQETQYF
TGTGCCAGCTCACCCTTCTCCCCAGGGCAAGAGACCCAGTACTTC
>TRBJ2-1|-|TRBD2|TRBV20-1
CSASGGVGRNEQFF
TGCAGTGCTAGTGGGGGGGTGGGCCGCAATGAGCAGTTCTTC
>TRBJ1-5|-|-|TRBV6-2/TRBV6-3
CASSPLGGGRHIQPQHF
TGTGCCAGCAGTCCCTTGGGGGGGGGACGACATATACAGCCCCAGCATTTT
>TRBJ1-1|-|-|TRBV5-4
CASSRARGQNTEAFF
TGTGCCAGCAGCCGTGCCCGGGGACAGAACACTGAAGCTTTCTTT
>TRBJ1-5|-|-|TRBV23-1
CASNRGKEGNQPQHF
TGCGCCAGTAATCGGGGTAAGGAGGGCAATCAGCCCCAGCATTTT
>TRBJ2-5|-|TRBD2|TRBV29-1
CSASGGGETQYF
TGCAGCGCCTCGGGGGGAGGAGAGACCCAGTACTTC
>TRBJ1-5|-|-|TRBV19
CASGNRDRQPQHF
TGTGCCAGTGGAAATCGGGATAGGCAGCCCCAGCATTTT
>TRBJ2-6|-|-|TRBV5-6
CASSPRAGSSGANVLTF
TGTGCCAGCAGCCCCCGGGCCGGGAGCTCTGGGGCCAACGTCCTGACTTTC
>TRBJ1-2|once|TRBD1|TRBV7-8
CASSLWDSYGYTF
TGTGCCAGCAGCTTATGGGACAGCTATGGCTACACCTTC
>TRBJ2-7|-|-|TRBV7-2
CASSLGGLESYEQYF
TGTGCCAGCAGCTTAGGGGGGCTCGAGTCCTACGAGCAGTACTTC
>TRBJ1-5|-|-|TRBV28
CASSPGGRVNQPQHF
TGTGCCAGCAGTCCGGGGGGTAGAGTCAATCAGCCCCAGCATTTT